This paragraph reports one T cell receptor (beta chain). This sample is drawn from a study of control samples from healthy donors and cancer patients. Some clones are missing from TCRdb's copy, which holds only in-frame ones; the method was immunoSEQ multiplex PCR. In the table there are about 180,000 clones, just over 90% of which are singletons. Germline V gene sequence: CDR1 SGDLS, CDR2 YYNGEE. Trimming shortened V by 0 bases and J by 6 bases, and 12 bases separated the two germline ends. The CDR3 is 14 residues long. This chain uses TRBV9 with TRBJ1-2; D ambiguous. The clonotype originates from a man under 40 in good health. The sequenced sample consisted of blood. The CDR3 nucleotides read TGTGCCAGCAGCGTAGCGAGGTCCGGAAATGGCTACACCTTC. Amino acid sequence: CASSVARSGNGYTF.